Below are 27 T cell receptor beta chains sequenced from a single sample in a study of blood T cell repertoires in COVID-19. Data came from immunoSEQ multiplex PCR; TCRdb stores just in-frame clones and leaves some out. The sample lists 200,000 to 250,000 clones; approximately 90% were seen once. The sample taken for sequencing was peripheral blood. The receptor set was obtained from a man aged 55 to 69 with COVID-19, enrolled during active disease.

V gene TRBV7-2 combines with J gene TRBJ2-2; 8 bases line up with TRBD1. Unmatched junction bases numbered 13, after V lost 5 bases and J lost 5 bases. From germline, CDR1 is SGHTA and CDR2 FQGNSA. The CDR3 totals 17 residues. The CDR3 DNA reads TGTGCCAGCAGCACCCAGGGGACAGGCCGGAGGACCGGGGAGCTGTTTTTT. This encodes CASSTQGTGRRTGELFF.

Concerning this clone: The sample contains more than one DNA sequence encoding this CDR3. This chain links TRBV18 with TRBJ1-1, with 7 bases matching TRBD1. This CDR3 has 15 amino acids. Germline V gene data show CDR1 as KGHSH and CDR2 as LQKENI. V dropped 1 base and J dropped 1; count of bases not matched to a gene: 3. Here the CDR3 reads CASSPRQGGNTEAFF. Here the CDR3 DNA reads TGTGCCAGCTCACCACGGCAGGGGGGGAACACTGAAGCTTTCTTT.

The chain has TRBV7-3 and TRBJ2-3; TRBD1 is a possible D gene (5 bases). Germline CDR1 and CDR2: SGHTA and FQGTGA. The CDR3 loop spans 15 amino acids. Between the trimmed V and J ends, which lost 5 bases and 1 base, there was a span of 13 bases. CDR3 protein: CASSPQGTRTDTQYF. CDR3 coding DNA: TGTGCCAGCAGCCCCCAGGGAACCCGCACAGATACGCAGTATTTT.

As for this clone: A junction end diverges from the germline sequence, so it may reflect a read error. The rearrangement uses TRBV2 and TRBJ2-1, with D uncertain. In germline, CDR1 is SNHLY, CDR2 FYNNEI. The CDR3 is 14 amino acids. The CDR3 coding sequence is TGTGCCAGCAGTGACAGAGGATCCTCCAATGAGCAGTTCTTC. Translation: CASSDRGSSNEQFF.

The chain couples TRBV7-2 to TRBJ2-1; the match to TRBD2 covers 7 bases. CDR3 size: 13 residues. Germline assignment: CDR1 SGHTA and CDR2 FQGNSA. With V trimmed by 5 bases and J by 9 bases, 7 bases remained unmatched. This chain's CDR3 is CASSVTSVGEQFF. CDR3 nucleotides: TGTGCCAGCAGCGTCACTAGCGTCGGTGAGCAGTTCTTC.

The chain combines TRBV28 with TRBJ1-2; D gene ambiguous. Trimming pared 11 bases from V and 7 bases from J, leaving 17 bases between. The CDR3 is 12 amino acids. Looked up from germline, CDR1 is MDHEN and CDR2 is SYDVKM. Written as DNA, the CDR3 is TGTGCCTCGGGGAAGAATTGGAGTGGCTACACCTTC. It translates to CASGKNWSGYTF.

This clone was seen a handful of times. The chain employs TRBV12-3 or TRBV12-4 and TRBJ1-2; 9 positions agree with TRBD1. The V segment lost 4 bases and the J segment 8 bases; nucleotides outside the gene matches: 5. This CDR3 is built from 13 residues. The CDR3 nucleotides are TGTGCCAGCAGTTCACAGGGGGCAGGGGGCTACACCTTC. Translation: CASSSQGAGGYTF.

The V and J genes are TRBV4-2 and TRBJ2-5, with unresolved D. CDR1 is LGHNA and CDR2 is YNFKEQ in the germline V gene. V was clipped by 0 bases and J by 5 bases, with 16 bases between them. The CDR3 sequence is 16 residues long. The CDR3 loop is CASSQDQRARSETQYF. The CDR3 DNA sequence: TGTGCCAGCAGCCAAGATCAGCGCGCCCGATCGGAGACCCAGTACTTC.

The chain employs TRBV29-1 and TRBJ2-2, with D possibly being TRBD2 (5 bases). This CDR3 is built from 13 residues. Between the trimmed V and J ends, which lost 4 bases and 6 bases, there was a span of 12 bases. Germline CDR1 SQVTM, CDR2 ANQGSEA. The CDR3 spells CSVGRLEAGELFF. As DNA, the CDR3 is TGCAGCGTTGGGAGGCTAGAGGCCGGGGAGCTGTTTTTT.

J is TRBJ1-2 and V is TRBV24-1, with D perhaps matching TRBD1 (6 bases). Trimming removed 7 bases at V and 4 bases at J, with 15 bases between. CDR1 and CDR2 from the germline V gene are KGHDR and SFDVKD. The CDR3 has 14 amino acids. The DNA of the CDR3 is TGTGCCACCAGGACAGGCGATAAACTCTATGGCTACACCTTC. This sequence encodes CATRTGDKLYGYTF.

This clone was counted a single time. The rearrangement links TRBV19 to TRBJ1-2, with TRBD1 as a possible D gene (5 bases). Germline values: CDR1 LNHDA, CDR2 SQIVND (reference sequence). V was cut by 3 bases and J by 1 base, with 12 bases left in between. CDR3 size: 15 residues. The CDR3 region is CASSMTVSYNYGYTF. Written as DNA, the CDR3 is TGTGCCAGTAGTATGACAGTTAGCTATAACTATGGCTACACCTTC.

This clone was seen just once. The chain is built from TRBV23-1 and TRBJ1-5, with 7 bases fitting TRBD1. TRBV23-1 is designated an ORF whose function remains uncertain. Unmatched junction bases numbered 11, after V lost 8 bases and J lost 4 bases. This CDR3 has 15 amino acids. This CDR3 is CASGMTGTVNQPQHF. CDR3 nucleotides: TGCGCCAGCGGGATGACCGGGACAGTTAATCAGCCCCAGCATTTT.

This chain links TRBV7-2 with TRBJ2-1; 10 nucleotides line up with TRBD2. Germline lookup yields CDR1 SGHTA and CDR2 FQGNSA. The CDR3 consists of 17 residues. V lost 0 bases and J lost 4; bases outside the gene matches: 6. The CDR3 spells CASSLASSGGRYNEQFF. CDR3 nucleotide sequence: TGTGCCAGCAGCTTAGCGTCTAGCGGGGGCCGTTACAATGAGCAGTTCTTC.

V gene TRBV10-3 combines with J gene TRBJ1-3; 9 bases are shared with TRBD1. Trimming at V came to 4 bases and at J to 1 base, leaving 2 bases not matched to a gene. The CDR3 runs 15 residues. Per the germline V gene, CDR1 is ENHRY and CDR2 is SYGVKD. The chain's CDR3 is CAISGGTGSGNTIYF. DNA for the CDR3: TGTGCCATCAGTGGAGGGACAGGGTCTGGAAACACCATATATTTT.

This rearrangement joins TRBV7-3 to TRBJ2-3; tentative D call: TRBD2 (5 bases). Per germline, CDR1 SGHTA and CDR2 FQGTGA. This CDR3 comprises 13 residues. V was pared by 4 bases and J by 3 bases, with 8 bases between. The DNA of the CDR3 is TGTGCCAGCAGCTCGAGACTAACAGATACGCAGTATTTT. This translates into CASSSRLTDTQYF.

The rearrangement uses TRBV19 and TRBJ2-1; perhaps TRBD1 as D (5 bases). The CDR3 runs to 15 residues. V was pared by 9 bases and J by 3 bases, with 18 bases between. Germline assignment: CDR1 LNHDA and CDR2 SQIVND (reference sequence). The CDR3 region is CASPVLKTDYNEQFF. The DNA for the CDR3 is TGTGCCAGCCCCGTCTTGAAGACAGACTACAATGAGCAGTTCTTC. Complete variable domain (other parts from reference TRBV19 and TRBJ2-1): DGGITQSPKYLFRKEGQNVTLSCEQNLNHDAMYWYRQDPGQGLRLIYYSQIVNDFQKGDIAEGYSVSREKKESFPLTVTSAQKNPTAFYLCASPVLKTDYNEQFFGPGTRLTVL.

The chain couples TRBV19 to TRBJ2-7; 9 nucleotides match TRBD1. Losses at the gene ends were 6 bases for V and 2 bases for J; bases not matched to a gene: 14. Germline assignment: CDR1 LNHDA and CDR2 SQIVND (reference sequence). The CDR3 runs to 17 residues. CDR3 residues: CASSGRSTGTGPYEQYF. In DNA, the CDR3 is TGTGCCAGTAGCGGCCGTTCTACCGGGACAGGGCCCTACGAGCAGTACTTC.

This chain joins TRBV15 and TRBJ1-4, with 7 bases aligning to TRBD1. The CDR3 has 16 amino acids. After removal of 0 bases from V and 7 bases from J, the junction contained 8 bases not matched to a gene. In germline, CDR1 is LNHNV, CDR2 YYDKDF (reference sequence). This CDR3 reads CATSRDPGAGGEKLFF. In DNA, the CDR3 is TGTGCCACCAGCAGAGATCCGGGTGCAGGGGGTGAAAAACTGTTTTTT.

V usage is TRBV10-3 and J usage is TRBJ2-1, with 10 bases identical to TRBD2. The CDR3 is 14 amino acids. Germline CDR1 and CDR2: ENHRY and SYGVKD. After removal of 3 bases from V and 7 bases from J, the junction contained 3 bases not matched to a gene. The CDR3 protein is CAISDLAGANEQFF. In DNA form, the CDR3 reads TGTGCCATCAGTGACCTAGCGGGAGCGAATGAGCAGTTCTTC.

The chain joins TRBV7-8 to TRBJ2-2, with 8 bases that match TRBD1. There are 16 residues in the CDR3. Germline V gives CDR1 SGHVS, CDR2 FQNEAQ. V was clipped by 6 bases and J by 1 base; unmatched bases: 7. The CDR3 DNA sequence: TGTGCCAGCAGGTTAACAGGGACAGGGAACACCGGGGAGCTGTTTTTT. Protein sequence: CASRLTGTGNTGELFF. The variable domain in full, with the rest retrieved from reference TRBV7-8 and TRBJ2-2, is GAGVSQSPRYKVAKRGQDVALRCDPISGHVSLFWYQQALGQGPEFLTYFQNEAQLDKSGLPSDRFFAERPEGSVSTLKIQRTQQEDSAVYLCASRLTGTGNTGELFFGEGSRLTVL.

The chain recombines TRBV3-1 (or the pseudogene TRBV3-2) with TRBJ2-3; 13 nucleotides line up with TRBD2. The CDR3 runs to 18 residues. With V trimmed by 3 bases and J by 1 base, 7 bases remained unmatched. The germline V gene has CDR1 LGHDT and CDR2 YNNKEL (reference sequence). CDR3 sequence (DNA): TGTGCCAGCAGCCACCGCGGACTAGCGGGGGCCGGCACAGATACGCAGTATTTT. Translation: CASSHRGLAGAGTDTQYF.

This chain uses TRBV14 with TRBJ2-7, with D maybe TRBD1 (5 bases). Trimming left V 0 bases short and J 5 bases short, with 14 bases between. The CDR3 contains 15 residues. In germline, CDR1 is SGHDN, CDR2 FVKESK. The CDR3 DNA reads as TGTGCCAGCAGCCAAGATAATGGGGCCGACAACGAGCAGTACTTC. Translated, it gives CASSQDNGADNEQYF.

This clone has more than one count but fewer than ten. V gene TRBV4-1 combines with J gene TRBJ2-3; the match to TRBD1 covers 9 bases. The germline gives CDR1 MGHRA, CDR2 YSYEKL. This CDR3 spans 17 amino acids. The J segment lost 2 bases and the V segment lost 4 bases, leaving 10 bases of the junction unmatched. The chain's CDR3 is CASSPQQGAITTDTQYF. CDR3 nucleotides: TGCGCCAGCAGCCCTCAACAGGGGGCGATCACCACAGATACGCAGTATTTT.

The CDR3 spells CASTRTAGGELFF. The CDR3 nucleotides are TGTGCCAGCACCCGGACCGCGGGAGGGGAGCTGTTTTTT. The J gene is TRBJ2-2, the V gene TRBV12-3 or TRBV12-4, with a possible D match to TRBD2 (6 bases). This CDR3 spans 13 amino acids. Trimming shortened V by 7 bases and J by 8 bases, and 14 bases separated the two germline ends.

This sequence joins TRBV3-1 (or the pseudogene TRBV3-2) and TRBJ1-2; no definite D call. The CDR3 has 17 residues. V was pared by 0 bases and J by 4 bases, with 18 bases between. Germline lookup yields CDR1 LGHDT and CDR2 YNNKEL (reference sequence). The DNA of the CDR3 is TGTGCCAGCAGCCAAGAAAGCAGTGCCCTCTGGGCCTATGGCTACACCTTC. Translating gives CASSQESSALWAYGYTF.

The chain has TRBV24-1 and TRBJ2-5; D might be TRBD1 (5 bases). V dropped 2 bases and J dropped 3 bases, with 15 bases sitting between them. The CDR3 length is 16 residues. The V gene's germline CDR1 is KGHDR and CDR2 SFDVKD. The CDR3 region has the DNA TGTGCCACCAGTGATTCAGGGTCGGTCCCTAAAGAGACCCAGTACTTC. As protein: CATSDSGSVPKETQYF.

The DNA for the CDR3 is TGTGCCAGCTCACCGTTCCAGGGTTACGAGCAGTACTTC. It is translated as CASSPFQGYEQYF. The chain links TRBV18 to TRBJ2-7; D is possibly TRBD1 (5 bases). The CDR3 spans 13 residues. V lost 3 bases to trimming and J lost 4 bases, with 10 bases between them. The germline V gene has CDR1 KGHSH and CDR2 LQKENI.